In its sample, the clone carrying this T cell receptor (beta chain) was seen many times. Its antigen is unidentified. TCRdb used MiXCR to reprocess the PCR reads, holding one entry per CDR3 protein. Here the sample spans nearly 650,000 distinct CDR3 sequences, roughly 23% being singletons. The ends were cut back, 3 bases at V and 1 base at J, with 16 bases in the middle. CDR3 length equals 17 residues. Germline lookup yields CDR1 MGHRA and CDR2 YSYEKL. Sequencing libraries of naive CD8 cells derived from around 20,000 to 990,000 sorted cells with 10%, 30% or 50% RNA. The data were taken from a study of molecular identifiers for immune sequencing clone quantification. Study-wide context: Replicate RNA from roughly 20,000 or 100,000 naive CD8 T cells formed five aliquots; four were sequenced. General study results and limits: Barcodes shared by identical TCR molecules could lead to underestimated sizes of highly expanded clones. The share of molecules held by clones above 20 RNA copies was over 99% in effector cells and under 1% in naive cells.

The chain uses TRBV4-1 and TRBJ2-4, with D perhaps matching TRBD1 or TRBD2 (5 bases each). The sample was naive CD8+ T cells from blood, with Jurkat cell RNA spiked in. As to subset: FACS-sorted CD8+CD4-CCR7+CD45RA+ naive T cells. The source is a human donor in good health. Some libraries in this study had Jurkat cell RNA spiked in. CDR3 bases: TGCGCCAGCAGCCATATACCTCCGGGGCAGGCCAAAAACATTCAGTACTTC. This sequence encodes CASSHIPPGQAKNIQYF.